These 5 T cell receptor beta chains originate from one sample sequenced in a study of T cells after yellow fever vaccination. MiXCR was run by TCRdb on the 5' RACE reads, yielding one entry per CDR3 protein. This sample has about 500,000 distinct CDR3 sequences, with about 15% found just once. Sample: PBMCs, taken 4 to 5 days after the first yellow fever vaccination. The receptors were sampled from a man younger than 30 who received the YFV17D yellow fever vaccine.

This clonotype occurred a few times. The CDR3 region is CASSEVGARTDTQYF. Here the CDR3 DNA reads TGTGCCAGCAGTGAAGTGGGGGCCCGCACAGATACGCAGTATTTT. V is TRBV2 and J is TRBJ2-3, with TRBD1 as a possible D gene (6 bases). Trimming cost V 1 base and J 1 base, with 9 bases left between them. Germline loops: CDR1 SNHLY, CDR2 FYNNEI. CDR3 size: 15 residues. Combining the CDR3 with reference TRBV2 and TRBJ2-3 gives the whole variable domain EPEVTQTPSHQVTQMGQEVILRCVPISNHLYFYWYRQILGQKVEFLVSFYNNEISEKSEIFDDQFSVERPDGSNFTLKIRSTKLEDSAMYFCASSEVGARTDTQYFGPGTRLTVL.

The V and J genes are TRBV20-1 and TRBJ2-7, with 7 bases that match TRBD1. The V gene's germline CDR1 is DFQATT and CDR2 SNEGSKA (reference sequence). This CDR3 region has 12 residues. Trimming removed 5 bases from V and 3 bases from J; junction bases left unmatched: 4. The DNA of the CDR3 is TGCAGTGCTGAGCGACAGGGCTACGAGCAGTACTTC. Protein sequence: CSAERQGYEQYF.

This clonotype has just a few counts. This sequence joins TRBV20-1 and TRBJ1-2; unclear D gene. CDR1 and CDR2 (germline): DFQATT, SNEGSKA (reference sequence). CDR3 size: 11 residues. The V gene lost 3 bases and the J gene lost 4 bases, with 6 bases spanning the gap. The CDR3 reads CSASVAYGYTF. CDR3 bases: TGCAGTGCTAGTGTAGCCTATGGCTACACCTTC.

The genes are TRBV28 and TRBJ2-5, with 8 bases aligning to TRBD1. J lost 4 bases, V lost 2 bases, and 12 bases had no gene match. The germline V gene encodes CDR1 MDHEN and CDR2 SYDVKM. The CDR3 has 17 amino acids. CDR3 residues: CASSLNPTGAERETQYF. The DNA for the CDR3 is TGTGCCAGCAGTTTAAACCCGACAGGGGCAGAACGAGAGACCCAGTACTTC.

J is TRBJ2-3 and V is TRBV24-1; D is perhaps TRBD2 (6 bases). The CDR3 loop spans 13 amino acids. Trimming took 3 bases from V and 6 from J, leaving 9 bases between them. Per the germline V gene, CDR1 is KGHDR and CDR2 is SFDVKD. As DNA, the CDR3 is TGTGCCACCAGTGATGGGGGACTGGATACGCAGTATTTT. It is translated as CATSDGGLDTQYF.